This T cell receptor beta chain is drawn from a study of graft-versus-host responses after intestinal transplantation. This clone was observed a single time. Its target is unknown. The protocol was immunoSEQ multiplex PCR, while the TCRdb copy is restricted to in-frame clones and leaves out a portion. The sample holds more than 80,000 clones; roughly nine tenths are singletons and the top ten take approximately 0.33%. The TCR originated in a human donor who received an intestinal transplant. This sample comprised unstimulated CD4+ T cells sorted from spleen or lymph node cells, obtained before intestinal transplant.

The CDR3 DNA reads as TGTGCCAGCAAGAGGGGGCACCAAGAGACCCAGTACTTC. This gives the protein CASKRGHQETQYF. The chain uses TRBV2 and TRBJ2-5; 7 nucleotides match TRBD1. V gave up 7 bases and J gave up 0 bases; unmatched junction bases: 2. Germline V lookup: CDR1 SNHLY, CDR2 FYNNEI. This CDR3 spans 13 amino acids.